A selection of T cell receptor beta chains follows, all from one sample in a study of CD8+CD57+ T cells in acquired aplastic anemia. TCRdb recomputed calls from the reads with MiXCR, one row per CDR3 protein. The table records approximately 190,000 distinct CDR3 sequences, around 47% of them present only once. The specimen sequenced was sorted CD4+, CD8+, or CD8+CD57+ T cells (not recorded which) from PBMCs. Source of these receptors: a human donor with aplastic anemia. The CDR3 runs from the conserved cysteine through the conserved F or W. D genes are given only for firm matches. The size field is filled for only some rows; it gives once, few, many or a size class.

CDR3 DNA: TGCAGTGCCAACACCGGGGACCGAAACGAGCAGTACTTC
CDR3 protein: CSANTGDRNEQYF
J gene: TRBJ2-7
clone size: many
D gene: -
V gene: TRBV20-1

CDR3 DNA: TGTGCCAGCAGCTTAGTCGGGGGATTCACAGATACGCAGTATTTT
CDR3 protein: CASSLVGGFTDTQYF
J gene: TRBJ2-3
clone size: many
D gene: -
V gene: TRBV11-3

CDR3 DNA: TGCGCCAGCAGCCAAGATGAGAGCAATCAGCCCCAGCATTTT
CDR3 protein: CASSQDESNQPQHF
J gene: TRBJ1-5
clone size: many
D gene: -
V gene: TRBV4-1

CDR3 DNA: TGTGCCAGCAGCTTGGCTATTGACCCATCCTACGAGCAGTACTTC
CDR3 protein: CASSLAIDPSYEQYF
J gene: TRBJ2-7
clone size: -
D gene: -
V gene: TRBV5-6

CDR3 DNA: TGTGCCAGCAGTTGGGGACAGGGGGACACTGAAGCTTTCTTT
CDR3 protein: CASSWGQGDTEAFF
J gene: TRBJ1-1
clone size: -
D gene: TRBD1
V gene: TRBV5-8

CDR3 DNA: TGCGCCAGCAGCCAAGAGGGTAACGAGCAGTACTTC
CDR3 protein: CASSQEGNEQYF
J gene: TRBJ2-7
clone size: many
D gene: -
V gene: TRBV4-1

CDR3 DNA: TGCAGTGCTAGAGATCCGAGAGCGGGAGAAGGGACCCAGTACTTC
CDR3 protein: CSARDPRAGEGTQYF
J gene: TRBJ2-5
clone size: -
D gene: TRBD2
V gene: TRBV20-1

CDR3 DNA: TGTGCCAGCACCCCGAACAGGAACGAGCAGTACTTC
CDR3 protein: CASTPNRNEQYF
J gene: TRBJ2-7
clone size: many
D gene: -
V gene: TRBV11-2

CDR3 DNA: TGTGCCAGCAGCTTGGACCTCAGTGGCAGCACCTACGAGCAGTACTTC
CDR3 protein: CASSLDLSGSTYEQYF
J gene: TRBJ2-7
clone size: many
D gene: -
V gene: TRBV5-4

CDR3 DNA: TGTGCCACCAGTGATTTTAGACTAGCGGGAGTCGATGAGCAGTTCTTC
CDR3 protein: CATSDFRLAGVDEQFF
J gene: TRBJ2-1
clone size: many
D gene: TRBD2
V gene: TRBV24-1

CDR3 DNA: TGCAGTGCCATAGGACAGATGAACACTGAAGCTTTCTTT
CDR3 protein: CSAIGQMNTEAFF
J gene: TRBJ1-1
clone size: -
D gene: -
V gene: TRBV20-1

CDR3 DNA: TGTGCCAGCAGTTTTGGGGCTATATCTGGAAACACCATATATTTT
CDR3 protein: CASSFGAISGNTIYF
J gene: TRBJ1-3
clone size: once
D gene: -
V gene: TRBV12-3/TRBV12-4

CDR3 DNA: TGCAGCGAAGGCGGGGGGACAGGGAGTTACAATGAGCAGTTCTTC
CDR3 protein: CSEGGGTGSYNEQFF
J gene: TRBJ2-1
clone size: -
D gene: -
V gene: TRBV29-1

CDR3 DNA: TGTGCCAGCAGTGTTCCGGGACAGCTCTACGAGCAGTACTTC
CDR3 protein: CASSVPGQLYEQYF
J gene: TRBJ2-7
clone size: many
D gene: TRBD1
V gene: TRBV6-4

CDR3 DNA: TGTGCCAGCAGACGGACAGGGACCCGAGATACGCAGTATTTT
CDR3 protein: CASRRTGTRDTQYF
J gene: TRBJ2-3
clone size: few
D gene: TRBD1
V gene: TRBV2

CDR3 DNA: TGTGCCAGCAGCTCTACGACAGGGGCCCAGTGGTATGGCTACACCTTC
CDR3 protein: CASSSTTGAQWYGYTF
J gene: TRBJ1-2
clone size: -
D gene: TRBD1
V gene: TRBV11-1

CDR3 DNA: TGTGCCAGCAGCTGGCGGACAGGAACGCCCCTCCACTTT
CDR3 protein: CASSWRTGTPLHF
J gene: TRBJ1-6
clone size: many
D gene: TRBD1
V gene: TRBV5-8

CDR3 DNA: TGTGCCAGCAGCCCTGAGAGTTCCGGGACAAAAGCCTACGAGCAGTACTTC
CDR3 protein: CASSPESSGTKAYEQYF
J gene: TRBJ2-7
clone size: -
D gene: -
V gene: TRBV5-6

CDR3 DNA: TGCAGTGCTAGTTGGTCAGGCAATCTCTATGGCTACACCTTC
CDR3 protein: CSASWSGNLYGYTF
J gene: TRBJ1-2
clone size: few
D gene: -
V gene: TRBV20-1

CDR3 DNA: TGTGCCACCAGCAGAGATCGAGGGAAGTCCGCTAACTATGGCTACACCTTC
CDR3 protein: CATSRDRGKSANYGYTF
J gene: TRBJ1-2
clone size: many
D gene: -
V gene: TRBV15

CDR3 DNA: TGTGCCAGTAGTATTGGGAGAGAGGGTCGGTCCTACGAGCAGTACTTC
CDR3 protein: CASSIGREGRSYEQYF
J gene: TRBJ2-7
clone size: -
D gene: -
V gene: TRBV19

CDR3 DNA: TGTGCCAGCAGGCGCATAAATCAGCCCCAGCATTTT
CDR3 protein: CASRRINQPQHF
J gene: TRBJ1-5
clone size: many
D gene: -
V gene: TRBV2

CDR3 DNA: TGTGCCTGTTTTAGCTCCTCCTCCTACAATGAGCAGTTCTTC
CDR3 protein: CACFSSSSYNEQFF
J gene: TRBJ2-1
clone size: -
D gene: -
V gene: TRBV30

CDR3 DNA: TGCAGCCCCCGTGACACTGAAGCTTTCTTT
CDR3 protein: CSPRDTEAFF
J gene: TRBJ1-1
clone size: few
D gene: -
V gene: TRBV29-1

CDR3 DNA: TGTGCCAGCAGCTGGGGCAGGGAGGCTGAAAAACTGTTTTTT
CDR3 protein: CASSWGREAEKLFF
J gene: TRBJ1-4
clone size: many
D gene: -
V gene: TRBV11-2

CDR3 DNA: TGTGCCAGCAGCCCACGACTACTCGAAACCGGGGAGCTGTTTTTT
CDR3 protein: CASSPRLLETGELFF
J gene: TRBJ2-2
clone size: many
D gene: -
V gene: TRBV4-2

CDR3 DNA: TGTGCCAGCAGCTCGACTAGCGGGACAGGGGTAAAATCCTTC
CDR3 protein: CASSSTSGTGVKSF
J gene: TRBJ2-7
clone size: -
D gene: -
V gene: TRBV5-6